One and the same sample provided the 32 T cell receptor beta chains below, sequenced in a study of T cell repertoires in cytomegalovirus infection. Their target antigens are unknown. One entry per CDR3 protein, called by TCRdb with MiXCR from the reads. The sample records about 110,000 distinct CDR3 sequences, under 30% being singletons. Here the sequenced sample was CD8+ T cells from cultured PBMCs, taken from culture after CMV antigen stimulation. The receptors shown here come from a human donor in good health (CMV status not recorded). Some clones in this sample may be carry-over from other donors' samples.

This chain uses TRBV6-5 with TRBJ2-2; 7 nucleotides align to TRBD1. CDR3 size: 14 residues. Germline V lookup: CDR1 MNHEY, CDR2 SVGAGI. The V segment lost 4 bases and the J segment 7 bases; nucleotides outside the gene matches: 6. The CDR3 coding sequence is TGTGCCAGCAGTTCAGACAGGGTCGGCGGGGAGCTGTTTTTT. Its protein product is CASSSDRVGGELFF.

The chain links TRBV13 to TRBJ2-1; D unresolved. The CDR3 is 14 residues long. V was cut by 5 bases and J by 5 bases, with 13 bases left in between. Germline CDR1 and CDR2: PRHDT and FYEKMQ (reference sequence). CDR3 protein: CASSPLRQHNEQFF. In DNA form, the CDR3 reads TGTGCCAGCAGCCCCTTAAGGCAGCACAATGAGCAGTTCTTC.

The table lists this clonotype with a few counts. The rearrangement links TRBV5-1 to TRBJ2-7; D gene uncertain. V gave up 4 bases and J gave up 0 bases, with 11 bases separating them. The CDR3 has 14 amino acids. Germline CDR1 is SGHRS and CDR2 is YFSETQ. The CDR3 DNA is TGCGCCAGCAGCCTCTTGGGCCACTCCTACGAGCAGTACTTC. Protein sequence: CASSLLGHSYEQYF.

This clonotype was recorded only once. This sequence joins TRBV5-3 and TRBJ2-4; TRBD1 matches at 7 bases. TRBV5-3 belongs to the ORF category, with a function that is uncertain. The CDR3 is 15 residues long. The J segment lost 5 bases and the V segment lost 8 bases, leaving 13 bases of the junction unmatched. The CDR3 loop is CASSAEGAGENIQYF. DNA of the CDR3: TGTGCCAGCAGCGCAGAGGGGGCCGGAGAAAACATTCAGTACTTC.

The rearrangement uses TRBV7-8 and TRBJ1-2, with 8 bases matching TRBD1. CDR1 is SGHVS and CDR2 is FQNEAQ in the germline V gene. The ends lost 5 bases at V and 0 bases at J; junction bases unmatched: 14. There are 18 residues in the CDR3. As DNA, the CDR3 is TGTGCCAGCAGCGCAAAGATCCAGGGGGCGGTAGCTAACTATGGCTACACCTTC. It translates to CASSAKIQGAVANYGYTF.

The chain is built from TRBV27 and TRBJ2-7; the D gene is possibly TRBD2 (5 bases). CDR3 length: 14 residues. In germline, CDR1 is MNHEY, CDR2 SMNVEV (reference sequence). Trimming shortened V by 4 bases and J by 5 bases, and 15 bases separated the two germline ends. CDR3 DNA sequence: TGTGCCAGCAGTTACCAGGCGGGCTGGGACGAGCAGTACTTC. The encoded protein is CASSYQAGWDEQYF.

Turning to this clonotype: A much more abundant neighbour one base away suggests this may be a read error. The J gene is TRBJ1-6, the V gene TRBV10-3; 10 nucleotides agree with TRBD1. The length of the CDR3 is 16 residues. Germline V gene data show CDR1 as ENHRY and CDR2 as SYGVKD. CDR3 nucleotides: TGTACCATCAGTGAGTCCGGGACAGGGGCGAATTCACCCCTCCACTTT. Amino acid sequence: CTISESGTGANSPLHF.

The CDR3 nucleotides read TGTGCCATCAGTGAGGGCCTCCGGTCCTACAATGAGCAGTTCTTC. Protein: CAISEGLRSYNEQFF. The chain employs TRBV10-3 and TRBJ2-1; D is unresolved. This CDR3 has 15 amino acids. With 2 bases removed from V and 1 base from J, the gap between germline ends came to 9 bases. Germline loops: CDR1 ENHRY, CDR2 SYGVKD.

The CDR3 DNA reads TGTGCCAGCAGTTCCGGGACAGGCCCCAATGAGCAGTTCTTC. Protein product: CASSSGTGPNEQFF. This chain connects TRBV27 to TRBJ2-1; 8 positions match TRBD1. Germline lookup yields CDR1 MNHEY and CDR2 SMNVEV (reference sequence). This CDR3 has 14 amino acids. The J segment lost 6 bases and the V segment lost 4 bases, leaving 5 bases of the junction unmatched.

The chain uses TRBV7-9 and TRBJ1-4, with a tentative D call TRBD1 (6 bases). The germline V gene encodes CDR1 SEHNR and CDR2 FQNEAQ (reference sequence). This CDR3 has 17 amino acids. Trimming removed 5 bases from V and 3 bases from J, with 19 bases in between. CDR3 amino acids: CASSPPGQGSSNEKLFF. CDR3 nucleotide sequence: TGTGCCAGCAGCCCCCCGGGACAAGGTTCCTCTAATGAAAAACTGTTTTTT.

The V call is TRBV6-6, the J call TRBJ1-4; maybe TRBD1 (6 bases). CDR1 MNHNY and CDR2 SVGAGI come from the germline V gene (reference sequence). Trimming took off 5 bases at V and 8 bases at J, with 18 bases between the two ends. The CDR3 totals 15 residues. The CDR3, as DNA: TGTGCCAGCAGTCAAGACAGGAGCTTTGCCGAAAAACTGTTTTTT. This encodes CASSQDRSFAEKLFF.

The chain couples TRBV12-5 to TRBJ2-2; the D is unclear. V was pared by 4 bases and J by 1 base, with 1 base between. Germline CDR1 is LGHNT and CDR2 is FRNRAP. The CDR3 totals 12 residues. The CDR3 sequence is CASGWNTGELFF. The CDR3 DNA follows: TGTGCTAGTGGTTGGAACACCGGGGAGCTGTTTTTT.

The V gene is TRBV25-1, the J gene TRBJ1-4; D unclear. The CDR3 spans 16 residues. Trimming shortened V by 1 base and J by 3 bases, and 12 bases separated the two germline ends. The germline gives CDR1 MGHDK, CDR2 SYGVNS. CDR3 region: CASSEFHEGSNEKLFF. The CDR3 bases are TGTGCCAGCAGTGAATTCCATGAGGGTTCTAATGAAAAACTGTTTTTT.

This clonotype showed up many times. V gene TRBV27 combines with J gene TRBJ1-2; TRBD1 matches 9 bases. Germline V gene lookup returns CDR1 MNHEY and CDR2 SMNVEV (reference sequence). The V segment lost 5 bases and the J segment 6 bases; nucleotides outside the gene matches: 10. The CDR3 is 15 amino acids. The CDR3 sequence is CASSPITGGVDGYTF. Written as DNA, the CDR3 is TGTGCCAGCAGTCCAATAACAGGGGGCGTCGATGGCTACACCTTC.

The CDR3 sequence is CASSGTSGGMGEQYF. CDR3 sequence (DNA): TGCGCCAGCAGCGGGACTAGCGGGGGAATGGGCGAGCAGTACTTC. The chain uses TRBV5-1 and TRBJ2-7; 14 nucleotides line up with TRBD2. Losses at the gene ends were 4 bases for V and 6 bases for J; bases not matched to a gene: 6. The germline CDR1 and CDR2 sequences are SGHRS and YFSETQ. The CDR3 extends over 15 amino acids.

This clonotype has ten or more counts. The CDR3 coding sequence is TGTGCCAGCAGTTACACTAGCGGGGGGGCATCAGATACGCAGTATTTT. This encodes CASSYTSGGASDTQYF. The chain has TRBV28 and TRBJ2-3; 13 bases map to TRBD2. Germline CDR1 and CDR2: MDHEN and SYDVKM. J was trimmed by 4 bases and V by 4 bases; bases with no gene match: 5. CDR3 size: 16 residues.

This clonotype has just a few counts. The CDR3 loop is CASSKEGQGAANYGYTF. The CDR3 DNA follows: TGTGCCAGCAGCAAAGAAGGACAGGGGGCGGCTAACTATGGCTACACCTTC. The chain is built from TRBV11-2 and TRBJ1-2; 11 bases fit TRBD1. This CDR3 comprises 17 residues. Trimming took 5 bases from V and 0 from J; bases not matched to a gene: 8. Germline V gives CDR1 SGHAT, CDR2 FQNNGV.

This clonotype was counted a few times. CDR3 DNA: TGTGCCAGCACCGACAGACAGGTTAGCTCCTACAATGAGCAGTTCTTC. Translation: CASTDRQVSSYNEQFF. The V gene is TRBV5-6, the J gene TRBJ2-1; a weak D match, TRBD1 (6 bases). Per the germline V gene, CDR1 is SGHDT and CDR2 is YYEEEE. V was pared by 6 bases and J by 0 bases, with 16 bases between. CDR3 length: 16 amino acids.

Many counts were recorded for this clonotype. J is TRBJ2-7 and V is TRBV20-1; D might be TRBD1 (6 bases). CDR1 is DFQATT and CDR2 is SNEGSKA in the germline V gene (reference sequence). The CDR3 has 13 residues. V gave up 3 bases and J gave up 0 bases, with 9 bases separating them. Written as DNA, the CDR3 is TGCAGTGCTAGGACAGGTAACTCCTACGAGCAGTACTTC. It yields the protein CSARTGNSYEQYF.

The table lists this clonotype with many counts. The chain has TRBV7-2 and TRBJ1-6; D is unclear. CDR3 length: 18 amino acids. Trimming stripped 1 base from V and 0 bases from J, with 13 bases between. The V gene's germline CDR1 is SGHTA and CDR2 FQGNSA. The chain's CDR3 is CASSLVPTESSYNSPLHF. CDR3 nucleotides: TGTGCCAGCAGCTTAGTCCCAACAGAGAGCTCCTATAATTCACCCCTCCACTTT.

This clonotype was recorded only once. The chain carries TRBV5-1 and TRBJ1-1; D possibly corresponds to TRBD1 (5 bases). The germline V gene has CDR1 SGHRS and CDR2 YFSETQ. The CDR3 is made up of 16 amino acids. The V end lost 3 bases, the J end lost 0 bases, and 15 bases lay between the germline ends. The CDR3 loop is CASSWRQYGMNTEAFF. DNA for the CDR3: TGCGCCAGCAGCTGGCGACAGTACGGCATGAACACTGAAGCTTTCTTT.

This sequence joins TRBV6-6 and TRBJ2-1; 10 bases match TRBD1. Germline V gene sequence: CDR1 MNHNY, CDR2 SVGAGI (reference sequence). V shed 5 bases and J 3 bases; nucleotides not matched to a gene: 1. The CDR3 is 14 amino acids. In DNA form, the CDR3 reads TGTGCCAGCAGTGGGGACAGGGGCTACAATGAGCAGTTCTTC. It codes for CASSGDRGYNEQFF.

The chain uses TRBV2 and TRBJ2-3; maybe TRBD2 (7 bases). The CDR3 sequence is 18 residues long. V dropped 7 bases and J dropped 0 bases, with 23 bases sitting between them. Germline lookup yields CDR1 SNHLY and CDR2 FYNNEI. The CDR3 sequence is CASNEWGLAGVSTDTQYF. The CDR3 region has the DNA TGTGCCAGCAACGAATGGGGGCTCGCGGGGGTGAGCACAGATACGCAGTATTTT.

The V gene is TRBV2, the J gene TRBJ1-1; D possibly corresponds to TRBD1 (5 bases). The germline V gene encodes CDR1 SNHLY and CDR2 FYNNEI. The length of the CDR3 is 15 residues. Deletions cut 4 bases from V and 3 bases from J, with 15 bases between. The CDR3 spells CASSGGRAGDTEAFF. For the CDR3, the DNA is TGTGCCAGCAGTGGGGGGAGGGCAGGAGACACTGAAGCTTTCTTT.

The chain uses TRBV2 and TRBJ2-1; 13 nucleotides agree with TRBD2. The V segment lost 5 bases and the J segment 13 bases; nucleotides outside the gene matches: 8. CDR1 is SNHLY and CDR2 is FYNNEI in the germline V gene. This CDR3 has 14 amino acids. The CDR3 DNA sequence: TGTGCCAGCAGTACCCGACTAGCGGGGGGCGAACAGTTCTTC. It yields the protein CASSTRLAGGEQFF.

This clonotype has only a few counts. This chain links TRBV5-1 with TRBJ1-1; D unclear. This CDR3 is 14 amino acids long. V gave up 3 bases and J gave up 1 base, with 10 bases separating them. The V gene's germline CDR1 is SGHRS and CDR2 YFSETQ. CDR3 sequence: CASSSDGRNTEAFF. DNA of the CDR3: TGCGCCAGCAGCTCGGACGGGAGGAACACTGAAGCTTTCTTT.

The chain combines TRBV6-4 with TRBJ1-1; D gene ambiguous. The CDR3 contains 13 residues. Germline lookup yields CDR1 MRHNA and CDR2 SNTAGT. V dropped 10 bases and J dropped 1 base, with 13 bases sitting between them. The CDR3 DNA follows: TGTGCCATCTATATCGAAGAGAACACTGAAGCTTTCTTT. As protein: CAIYIEENTEAFF.

The J gene is TRBJ2-3, the V gene TRBV7-6; D remains unclear. Trimming shortened V by 1 base and J by 4 bases, and 9 bases separated the two germline ends. From germline, CDR1 is SGHVS and CDR2 FNYEAQ. The CDR3 spans 14 residues. This CDR3 reads CASSLVGFSDTQYF. The DNA for the CDR3 is TGTGCCAGCAGCTTAGTCGGGTTTTCAGATACGCAGTATTTT.

This sequence joins TRBV6-8 and TRBJ2-1; maybe TRBD2 (6 bases). This CDR3 has 14 amino acids. The V end lost 0 bases, the J end lost 5 bases, and 8 bases lay between the germline ends. Germline CDR1 is MNHGY and CDR2 is SAAAGT. The CDR3: CASSYSSGNNEQFF. CDR3 nucleotide sequence: TGTGCCAGCAGTTACTCTAGCGGAAACAATGAGCAGTTCTTC.

V usage is TRBV5-6 and J usage is TRBJ2-5; 10 bases fit TRBD2. With V trimmed by 1 base and J by 5 bases, 2 bases remained unmatched. The CDR3 has 14 amino acids. CDR1 is SGHDT and CDR2 is YYEEEE in the germline V gene. Here the CDR3 DNA reads TGTGCCAGCAGCTTGAGCGGGGGGGCTGAGACCCAGTACTTC. It codes for CASSLSGGAETQYF.

The V and J genes are TRBV5-5 and TRBJ2-1, with D unclear. The CDR3 covers 15 residues. Trimming removed 3 bases at V and 1 base at J, with 11 bases between. Germline V gene sequence: CDR1 SGHKS, CDR2 YYEKEE (reference sequence). The DNA of the CDR3 is TGTGCCAGCAGCTACGCCCAGCAGTCCTACAATGAGCAGTTCTTC. It encodes CASSYAQQSYNEQFF.

Points on this clonotype: This clone may be a read error of a much larger clone one base away. The V and J genes are TRBV7-8 and TRBJ1-6; no reliable D call. The germline gives CDR1 SGHVS, CDR2 FQNEAQ. CDR3 size: 16 residues. In nucleotides, the CDR3 is TGTGCCAGCAGCTTAGCGCCCGGGCGGTATAATCCACCCCTCCACTTT. Translating it yields CASSLAPGRYNPPLHF.